This is a list of T cell receptor beta chains from one sample in a study of blood T cell repertoires in COVID-19. Sequenced by immunoSEQ multiplex PCR; TCRdb stores in-frame clones only, minus some. The sample records about 130,000 clones, approximately 80% being singletons. The sequencing sample was made of peripheral blood. The receptor set was obtained from a man in his forties or fifties with active or convalescent COVID-19. CDR3s include the opening cysteine and the closing phenylalanine or tryptophan. The order of the fields is V gene, D gene, clone size, J gene, CDR3 DNA, CDR3 protein. A D gene is named only where the DNA matches it firmly. Only some rows state a clone size, as once, few, many or a class for expanded clones.

TRBV10-3	-	-	TRBJ2-2	TGTGCCGCAAAAGCCCGCCTGACTGTCGCGAACACCGGGGAGCTGTTTTTT	CAAKARLTVANTGELFF
TRBV3-1/TRBV3-2	TRBD2	-	TRBJ2-5	TGTGCCAGCAGCCTACAGACTAGCGGGGGAGGTGAGACCCAGTACTTC	CASSLQTSGGGETQYF
TRBV7-9	-	-	TRBJ1-4	TGTGCCAGCAGCGACAAACGGACTGAGGAAAAACTGTTTTTT	CASSDKRTEEKLFF
TRBV11-2	TRBD1	-	TRBJ2-2	TGTGCCAGCAGCTTAGGGACAGGGCGGAACACCGGGGAGCTGTTTTTT	CASSLGTGRNTGELFF
TRBV6-5	TRBD1	-	TRBJ1-2	TGTGCCAGCACCCTGGACAGGGTCGGGGACTACACCTTC	CASTLDRVGDYTF
TRBV21-1	-	-	TRBJ1-1	TGTGCCAGCAGCTCCTGGGACAGAGAAGCTTTCTTT	CASSSWDREAFF
TRBV30	TRBD1	-	TRBJ1-1	TGTGCCTGGGGAACAGGGGGCATCACTGAAGCTTTCTTT	CAWGTGGITEAFF
TRBV19	-	-	TRBJ2-3	TGTGCCAGTAGTGGTGTGCGGGGACGAACAGATACGCAGTATTTT	CASSGVRGRTDTQYF
TRBV11-1	-	-	TRBJ2-3	TGTGCCAGCAGCTTAGACGGTCGCACAGATACGCAGTATTTT	CASSLDGRTDTQYF
TRBV4-2	TRBD1	-	TRBJ2-5	TGTGCCAGCAGCCACAAACCCGACAGGGGGCTGGGGGAGACCCAGTACTTC	CASSHKPDRGLGETQYF
TRBV12-5	-	-	TRBJ2-1	TGTGCTAGTGGTTTGGGGACAGATTCAATGGAACAGTTCTTC	CASGLGTDSMEQFF
TRBV7-2	TRBD2	-	TRBJ2-1	TGTGCCAGCACCCTACCCGGCGGGGGGGCTTATAATGAGCAGTTCTTC	CASTLPGGGAYNEQFF
TRBV2	-	-	TRBJ2-1	TGTGCCAGCAGTGTCGTAGTTGAGCAGTTCTTC	CASSVVVEQFF
TRBV28	-	-	TRBJ2-1	TGTGCCAGCAGTCAGACACAATGGTCTAACAATGAGCAGTTCTTC	CASSQTQWSNNEQFF
TRBV27	-	-	TRBJ2-3	TGTGCCAGCAGCCCCGCACCCGCGGGGGCGGTGGATACGCAGTATTTT	CASSPAPAGAVDTQYF
TRBV29-1	-	-	TRBJ1-1	TGCAGCGTTGCAGGGCATTTGAACACTGAAGCTTTCTTT	CSVAGHLNTEAFF
TRBV9	-	-	TRBJ2-2	TGTGCCAGCAGCGTAGGGGCCCACTCGACCGGGGAGCTGTTTTTT	CASSVGAHSTGELFF
TRBV20-1	TRBD1	-	TRBJ1-5	TGCAGTGCTAGTCAGGCCGGACAGGGGCTTCAGCCCCAGCATTTT	CSASQAGQGLQPQHF
TRBV14	-	once	TRBJ1-4	TGTGCCAGCAGCCACCAGGGCGGTCGGCTGTTTTTT	CASSHQGGRLFF
TRBV30	-	-	TRBJ1-6	TGTGCCTGGAGTGTACGGGGGTCCTATAATTCACCCCTCCACTTT	CAWSVRGSYNSPLHF
TRBV19	-	-	TRBJ2-1	TGTGCCAGTAGTATCAGGCGGGGTGAGCAGTTCTTC	CASSIRRGEQFF
TRBV9	TRBD1	-	TRBJ2-3	TGTGCCAGCAGCGTAGGGAACAGGGGGGTCACAGATACGCAGTATTTT	CASSVGNRGVTDTQYF
TRBV30	-	-	TRBJ1-5	TGTGCCTGGAGTCTTAGTGCGACAAACAATCAGCCCCAGCATTTT	CAWSLSATNNQPQHF
TRBV6-5	-	-	TRBJ1-5	TGTGCCAGCAGGGAGGGGAGTAGCAATCAGCCCCAGCATTTT	CASREGSSNQPQHF
TRBV11-2	TRBD1	-	TRBJ2-7	TGTGCCAGCAGCTCCCACCTCGGACAGGCTAAGGACGAGCAGTACTTC	CASSSHLGQAKDEQYF
TRBV27	TRBD1	-	TRBJ1-2	TGTGCCAGCAGTTTAAATTATAATACGGAGGGGGCAAAAAGCACCTTC	CASSLNYNTEGAKSTF
TRBV6-6	TRBD1	-	TRBJ1-5	TGTGCCAGCAGCCAGGACAGGGGGCATCAGCCCCAGCATTTT	CASSQDRGHQPQHF
TRBV29-1	-	-	TRBJ2-2	TGCGCGGGGCAAAACACCGGGGAGCTGTTTTTT	CAGQNTGELFF
TRBV11-3	-	-	TRBJ2-5	TGTGCCAGCAGCCAGAACACGCTGGAGACCCAGTACTTC	CASSQNTLETQYF
TRBV2	-	-	TRBJ2-4	TGTGCCAGCAGTTGGGACAAGGACATTCAGTACTTC	CASSWDKDIQYF
TRBV16	TRBD1	-	TRBJ1-2	TGTGCCAGCAGCCTTGGGACAGGGGCATATGGCTACACCTTC	CASSLGTGAYGYTF
TRBV7-9	-	-	TRBJ2-5	TGTGCCAGCAGCCTCGGGGTAAGGGAGACCCAGTACTTC	CASSLGVRETQYF
TRBV5-1	-	-	TRBJ1-2	TGCGCCAGCAGCCCCTGGGGCACGGTGGAAAGTGGCTACACCTTC	CASSPWGTVESGYTF
TRBV5-1	-	-	TRBJ2-6	TGCGCCAGCAGCGCGGACAGACAAGCCAACGTCCTGACTTTC	CASSADRQANVLTF
TRBV6-6	-	-	TRBJ1-5	TGTGCCAGCAGTTCAACACAGGGATTGGGTCAGCCCCAGCATTTT	CASSSTQGLGQPQHF
TRBV6-5	TRBD1	-	TRBJ2-3	TGTGCCAGCAGTTACTCGGACAGGCCCACAGATACGCAGTATTTT	CASSYSDRPTDTQYF